These 26 T cell receptor beta chains originate from one sample sequenced in a study of OX40 agonist ivuxolimab in advanced cancers. The protocol was immunoSEQ multiplex PCR, while the TCRdb copy is restricted to in-frame clones and leaves out a portion. Of over 3,000 clones in the sample, more than 60% were seen once. This sample comprised CD4+ or CD8+ T cells sorted from blood, obtained in a trial of the OX40 agonist ivuxolimab. All receptors derive from an adult with an advanced solid tumor such as melanoma, head and neck, liver or kidney cancer.

The chain links TRBV5-4 to TRBJ2-7; 12 bases are a match to TRBD2. V gave up 0 bases and J gave up 2 bases; unmatched junction bases: 3. The CDR3 totals 16 residues. Per the germline V gene, CDR1 is SGHNT and CDR2 is YYREEE (reference sequence). The CDR3 is CASSLASSGGAYEQYF. The CDR3 region has the DNA TGTGCCAGCAGCTTGGCGTCTAGCGGGGGGGCCTACGAGCAGTACTTC.

This clone was found a few times. The rearrangement uses TRBV7-9 and TRBJ2-7; D gene unclear. Germline V lookup: CDR1 SEHNR, CDR2 FQNEAQ (reference sequence). V was clipped by 1 base and J by 7 bases, with 8 bases between them. This CDR3 is 12 amino acids long. The DNA for the CDR3 is TGTGCCAGCAGCTTAGTATCGTGGGAGCAGTACTTC. This sequence encodes CASSLVSWEQYF.

The CDR3 coding sequence is TGCGCCAGCAGCTTGGCACAGACCAACTACGAGCAGTACTTC. Protein: CASSLAQTNYEQYF. The rearrangement uses TRBV5-1 and TRBJ2-7; unclear D gene. Per germline, CDR1 SGHRS and CDR2 YFSETQ. The CDR3 extends over 14 amino acids. The V gene lost 0 bases and the J gene lost 3 bases, with 10 bases spanning the gap.

This clone is hyperexpanded. The chain joins TRBV19 to TRBJ2-7; D not certain. The germline gives CDR1 LNHDA, CDR2 SQIVND (reference sequence). This CDR3 is built from 13 residues. With 4 bases removed from V and 7 bases from J, the gap between germline ends came to 14 bases. CDR3 region: CASSTGAEGEQYF. The CDR3 bases are TGTGCCAGTAGTACGGGCGCGGAAGGAGAGCAGTACTTC.

The chain uses TRBV30 and TRBJ1-3; D is unclear. The CDR3 length is 14 residues. Germline loops: CDR1 GTSNPN, CDR2 SVGIG (reference sequence). Trimming stripped 4 bases from V and 1 base from J, with 11 bases between. CDR3: CAWTLVGSGNTIYF. In DNA, the CDR3 is TGTGCCTGGACCCTAGTAGGTTCTGGAAACACCATATATTTT. Full variable domain (remainder filled in from reference TRBV30 and TRBJ1-3): SQTIHQWPATLVQPVGSPLSLECTVEGTSNPNLYWYRQAAGRGLQLLFYSVGIGQISSEVPQNLSASRPQDRQFILSSKKLLLSDSGFYLCAWTLVGSGNTIYFGEGSWLTVV.

This chain links TRBV5-1 with TRBJ1-2; 8 bases fit TRBD1. This CDR3 has 14 amino acids. Germline V gives CDR1 SGHRS, CDR2 YFSETQ. Germline trimming cut 4 bases from V and 5 bases from J; bases unmatched to any gene: 7. DNA of the CDR3: TGCGCCAGCAGCGGAGGGGACAGGTCTTATGGCTACACCTTC. Its protein is CASSGGDRSYGYTF.

V gene TRBV6-5 combines with J gene TRBJ2-5, with 8 bases identical to TRBD2. CDR3 length: 16 amino acids. Germline CDR1 and CDR2: MNHEY and SVGAGI. V lost 1 base, J lost 5 bases, and 9 bases stayed unmatched. CDR3 region: CASSYLSGASGETQYF. CDR3 DNA: TGTGCCAGCAGTTACTTATCGGGGGCTAGCGGGGAGACCCAGTACTTC.

The V call is TRBV27, the J call TRBJ1-2; unclear D gene. Deletions cut 5 bases from V and 8 bases from J, with 12 bases between. CDR1 and CDR2 (germline): MNHEY, SMNVEV (reference sequence). The CDR3 runs 12 residues. The CDR3 bases are TGTGCCAGCAGTATAATATCGGGGGGCTACACCTTC. It yields the protein CASSIISGGYTF.

As for this clone: The junction differs from germline at one of its ends, possibly a read error. The genes are TRBV5-4 and TRBJ2-1, with 12 bases identical to TRBD2. The CDR3 runs to 15 residues. Germline values: CDR1 SGHNT, CDR2 YYREEE (reference sequence). The CDR3 spells CASSYLAGGNNEQFF. For the CDR3, the DNA is TGCGCCAGCAGCTATCTAGCGGGGGGGAACAATGAGCAGTTCTTC.

This clone has only a few counts. A much larger clone is a single base away; this may be a read error. Other nucleotide sequences in the sample specify the same CDR3. The chain joins TRBV6-1 to TRBJ1-3; 7 nucleotides align to TRBD1. J gave up 0 bases and V 3 bases, and 2 bases lay outside the gene matches. The germline V gene encodes CDR1 MNHNS and CDR2 SASEGT. The CDR3 totals 15 residues. The CDR3 loop reads CASSEDRNSGNTIYF. The CDR3 nucleotides read TGTGCCAGCAGTGAGGACAGGAACTCTGGAAACACCATATATTTT.

The chain combines TRBV4-1 with TRBJ2-7; 10 positions match TRBD2. The CDR3 is 15 residues long. Germline CDR1 MGHRA, CDR2 YSYEKL. V trimming: 5 bases; J trimming: 2 bases; junction bases outside the gene matches: 6. CDR3 amino acids: CASSLLAGGTYEQYF. The DNA of the CDR3 is TGCGCCAGCAGCTTATTAGCGGGGGGAACCTACGAGCAGTACTTC.

The J gene is TRBJ2-5, the V gene TRBV4-1; tentatively, D is TRBD2 (6 bases). CDR1 is MGHRA, CDR2 YSYEKL, per germline. V lost 7 bases and J lost 5, with 20 bases in between. This CDR3 spans 15 amino acids. Here the CDR3 reads CASTNSPGLGETQYF. CDR3 DNA: TGCGCCAGCACTAACTCCCCGGGACTTGGGGAGACCCAGTACTTC.

In nucleotides, the CDR3 is TGCGCCAGCAGCTTGGCCACAGCCTACGAGCAGTACTTC. Its protein is CASSLATAYEQYF. The rearrangement joins TRBV5-1 to TRBJ2-7; D unresolved. The CDR3 runs 13 residues. Trimming left V 0 bases short and J 2 bases short, with 6 bases between. In germline, CDR1 is SGHRS, CDR2 YFSETQ.

A word on this clone: The sample has other DNA sequences that encode this CDR3 too. J is TRBJ2-3 and V is TRBV6-6, with D uncertain. Germline CDR1 MNHNY, CDR2 SVGAGI (reference sequence). The CDR3 covers 13 residues. V lost 3 bases to trimming and J lost 1 base, with 5 bases between them. CDR3 in DNA: TGTGCCAGCAGTTATGGGGGCACAGATACGCAGTATTTT. Its protein product is CASSYGGTDTQYF.

The chain carries TRBV7-9 and TRBJ1-2; D gene ambiguous. V was clipped by 3 bases and J by 7 bases, with 12 bases between them. Germline V gene lookup returns CDR1 SEHNR and CDR2 FQNEAQ (reference sequence). This CDR3 spans 13 amino acids. The CDR3 DNA reads as TGTGCCAGCAGCTTTCGGAGTGAGGTTGGCTACACCTTC. Translating gives CASSFRSEVGYTF. Full variable domain (remainder filled in from reference TRBV7-9 and TRBJ1-2): DTGVSQNPRHKITKRGQNVTFRCDPISEHNRLYWYRQTLGQGPEFLTYFQNEAQLEKSRLLSDRFSAERPKGSFSTLEIQRTEQGDSAMYLCASSFRSEVGYTFGSGTRLTVV.

At least ten counts were recorded for this clone. CDR3 DNA: TGTGCCTGGGGTGACAGGGCATACTACGAGCAGTACTTC. Translation gives CAWGDRAYYEQYF. V is TRBV30 and J is TRBJ2-7, with 7 positions matching TRBD1. The CDR3 is made up of 13 amino acids. Per germline, CDR1 GTSNPN and CDR2 SVGIG (reference sequence). The trim removed 5 bases at V and 3 bases at J, leaving 7 bases unmatched.

The rearrangement joins TRBV27 to TRBJ2-7; 7 bases are shared with TRBD1. Germline V lookup: CDR1 MNHEY, CDR2 SMNVEV (reference sequence). CDR3 length: 14 amino acids. V lost 2 bases and J lost 5; bases outside the gene matches: 6. The DNA of the CDR3 is TGTGCCAGCAGTTTACTGACGACAGGGAACGAGCAGTACTTC. This translates into CASSLLTTGNEQYF.

In its sample, this clone was seen a few times. DNA of the CDR3: TGTGCCAGCAGCGATGGACAGGGCTACGAGCAGTACTTC. As protein: CASSDGQGYEQYF. J is TRBJ2-7 and V is TRBV9; 8 positions match TRBD1. V shed 3 bases, J shed 3 bases, and the junction held 2 bases outside the gene matches. From germline, CDR1 is SGDLS and CDR2 YYNGEE. This CDR3 contains 13 residues.

This clone has only a few counts. This likely traces to a read error, being one base from a far larger clone. V usage is TRBV7-9 and J usage is TRBJ2-1, with 12 bases identical to TRBD2. The CDR3 has 15 amino acids. Germline lookup yields CDR1 SEHNR and CDR2 FQNEAQ (reference sequence). J lost 5 bases, V lost 4 bases, and 3 bases had no gene match. The CDR3 reads CASSYLAGGNNEQFF. In DNA, the CDR3 is TGTGCCAGCAGCTATCTAGCGGGGGGGAACAATGAGCAGTTCTTC.

The V gene is TRBV4-1, the J gene TRBJ2-1, with 7 nucleotides matching TRBD1. Losses at the gene ends were 7 bases for V and 0 bases for J; bases not matched to a gene: 3. There are 14 residues in the CDR3. Germline loops: CDR1 MGHRA, CDR2 YSYEKL. In nucleotides, the CDR3 is TGCGCCAGCACCGACAGGGTCTCCTACAATGAGCAGTTCTTC. Amino acid sequence: CASTDRVSYNEQFF.

V and J are TRBV23-1 and TRBJ2-7; either TRBD1 or TRBD2 may supply D (5 bases each). TRBV23-1 is known as an ORF, though its function is uncertain. The CDR3 covers 15 residues. V was clipped by 0 bases and J by 2 bases, with 11 bases between them. Here the CDR3 reads CASSQSGAATYEQYF. As DNA, the CDR3 is TGCGCCAGCAGTCAATCCGGGGCTGCGACCTACGAGCAGTACTTC.

The chain joins TRBV5-1 to TRBJ2-7; D tentatively fits TRBD1 or TRBD2 (5 bases each). From germline, CDR1 is SGHRS and CDR2 YFSETQ. V was pared by 6 bases and J by 2 bases, with 12 bases between. This CDR3 comprises 13 residues. The DNA for the CDR3 is TGCGCCAGCAACTGGGACGGTACCTACGAGCAGTACTTC. Residues: CASNWDGTYEQYF.

This chain links TRBV7-4 with TRBJ2-7; D is ambiguous. Deletions cut 1 base from V and 1 base from J, with 5 bases between. CDR1 and CDR2 (germline): SGHVT, SQSDAQ. This CDR3 contains 13 residues. CDR3 DNA sequence: TGTGCCAGCAGCTTAGGGGATTCCTACGAGCAGTACTTC. Residues: CASSLGDSYEQYF. Looking up the rest from reference TRBV7-4 and TRBJ2-7 gives the full variable domain: GAGVSQSPRYKVAKRGRDVALRCDSISGHVTLYWYRQTLGQGSEVLTYSQSDAQRDKSGRPSGRFSAERPERSVSTLKIQRTEQGDSAVYLCASSLGDSYEQYFGPGTRLTVT.

This clone was detected only a few times. The chain has TRBV7-6 and TRBJ2-2; D ambiguous. V was shortened by 3 bases and J by 4 bases, with 3 bases between the two germline ends. This CDR3 has 12 amino acids. CDR1 is SGHVS and CDR2 is FNYEAQ in the germline V gene. As DNA, the CDR3 is TGTGCCAGCAGCTTTCCCACCGGGGAGCTGTTTTTT. Translating gives CASSFPTGELFF.

The J gene is TRBJ1-1, the V gene TRBV5-6; D gene unclear. Germline CDR1 and CDR2: SGHDT and YYEEEE. The CDR3 has 14 amino acids. V lost 0 bases to trimming and J lost 4 bases, with 10 bases between them. The CDR3 DNA is TGTGCCAGCAGCTTGGCCTTTCGGAGCACTGAAGCTTTCTTT. As protein: CASSLAFRSTEAFF.

DNA of the CDR3: TGTGCCAGCAGCAGGACAGACAATGAGCAGTTCTTC. As protein: CASSRTDNEQFF. This chain joins TRBV21-1 and TRBJ2-1; the listed D gene, TRBD1, was not tested against the DNA. TRBV21-1 is a documented pseudogene. The CDR3 is 12 amino acids.